Listed here are 24 T cell receptor beta chains from one sample, sequenced in a study of shared clonotypes between healthy human individuals. Profiling relied on immunoSEQ multiplex PCR, and the TCRdb table lists in-frame clones only, not all of them. The sample has about 2 million clones; roughly 94% are singletons. Sample: naive CD4+ T cells sorted from blood. Subset given: CD45RA+ positively selected. The receptor set was obtained from a man aged 18 to 35 in good health.

The chain employs TRBV6-5 and TRBJ2-2; D unclear. Trimming left V 6 bases short and J 0 bases short, with 11 bases between. This CDR3 region has 15 residues. Germline loops: CDR1 MNHEY, CDR2 SVGAGI. CDR3 nucleotides: TGTGCCAGCAGGAGGAGAGGCGCGAACACCGGGGAGCTGTTTTTT. This translates into CASRRRGANTGELFF.

This clone showed up just once. This chain uses TRBV4-1 with TRBJ1-4, with D possibly being TRBD1 (5 bases). This CDR3 has 17 residues. V lost 0 bases and J lost 0, with 11 bases in between. Germline V gives CDR1 MGHRA, CDR2 YSYEKL. The CDR3 protein is CASSQEGTHATNEKLFF. CDR3 DNA: TGCGCCAGCAGCCAAGAAGGGACGCATGCAACTAATGAAAAACTGTTTTTT.

This clone was counted at least ten times. V usage is TRBV4-3 and J usage is TRBJ1-4; D uncertain. Germline V lookup: CDR1 LGHNA, CDR2 YSLEER. Trimming stripped 4 bases from V and 2 bases from J, with 8 bases between. CDR3 length: 14 amino acids. The chain's CDR3 is CASSPTTTNEKLFF. The CDR3 DNA follows: TGCGCCAGCAGCCCGACAACCACTAATGAAAAACTGTTTTTT.

The chain recombines TRBV5-6 with TRBJ2-7; TRBD1 aligns across 7 bases. The germline CDR1 and CDR2 sequences are SGHDT and YYEEEE. The trim removed 0 bases at V and 7 bases at J, leaving 4 bases unmatched. The CDR3 covers 13 residues. CDR3 nucleotide sequence: TGTGCCAGCAGCTTGGCCGGGACAGCGGAGCAGTACTTC. It is translated as CASSLAGTAEQYF.

This clone was seen only once. The chain carries TRBV15 and TRBJ2-3; tentatively, D is TRBD1 (5 bases). The CDR3 contains 17 residues. The germline V gene encodes CDR1 LNHNV and CDR2 YYDKDF (reference sequence). Trimming stripped 0 bases from V and 2 bases from J, with 15 bases between. The CDR3 here is CATSRDLLTVLTDTQYF. The CDR3 DNA follows: TGTGCCACCAGCAGAGACCTGTTGACAGTTCTCACAGATACGCAGTATTTT.

The rearrangement joins TRBV28 to TRBJ2-5; 9 bases agree with TRBD1. This CDR3 region has 17 residues. J gave up 2 bases and V 2 bases, and 9 bases lay outside the gene matches. CDR1 and CDR2 from the germline V gene are MDHEN and SYDVKM. This chain's CDR3 is CASSLPTGTGIQETQYF. The DNA of the CDR3 is TGTGCCAGCAGTTTACCGACCGGGACAGGGATTCAAGAGACCCAGTACTTC.

The rearrangement uses TRBV5-1 and TRBJ2-3; 8 nucleotides align to TRBD2. The germline V gene has CDR1 SGHRS and CDR2 YFSETQ. The CDR3 totals 16 residues. J lost 2 bases, V lost 2 bases, and 7 bases had no gene match. CDR3 bases: TGCGCCAGCAGCTTTGAGTTAGCGGGATCCACAGATACGCAGTATTTT. Translation: CASSFELAGSTDTQYF.

V and J are TRBV10-1 and TRBJ2-3; no clear D gene. The CDR3 consists of 14 residues. V lost 3 bases and J 7 bases, leaving 14 bases between the germline ends. Germline CDR1 WNHNN, CDR2 SYGVQD (reference sequence). CDR3 amino acids: CASSDTLGRNTQYF. The CDR3, as DNA: TGCGCCAGCAGTGATACCCTAGGTAGGAATACGCAGTATTTT.

At least ten counts were recorded for this clone. The rearrangement links TRBV6-1 to TRBJ1-6, with D unclear. V was clipped by 2 bases and J by 7 bases, with 0 bases between them. Germline loops: CDR1 MNHNS, CDR2 SASEGT. There are 11 residues in the CDR3. CDR3 coding DNA: TGTGCCAGCAGTGAAAATTCACCCCTCCACTTT. Translation: CASSENSPLHF.

The J gene is TRBJ2-5, the V gene TRBV5-4; D possibly matches TRBD1 or TRBD2 (7 bases each). The germline CDR1 and CDR2 sequences are SGHNT and YYREEE (reference sequence). The CDR3 is 15 amino acids. V gave up 2 bases and J gave up 4 bases, with 15 bases separating them. This chain's CDR3 is CASSFPGRGGETQYF. CDR3 DNA: TGTGCCAGCAGCTTTCCGGGCAGGGGGGGAGAGACCCAGTACTTC.

This sequence joins TRBV4-3 and TRBJ1-6, with 9 bases fitting TRBD1. CDR3 length: 19 amino acids. The germline CDR1 and CDR2 sequences are LGHNA and YSLEER. V was pared by 0 bases and J by 0 bases, with 6 bases of the junction left unmatched. The CDR3 region is CASSQDSDRGSSYNSPLHF. The CDR3 coding sequence is TGCGCCAGCAGCCAAGATTCGGACAGGGGTAGCTCCTATAATTCACCCCTCCACTTT.

The V gene is TRBV6-1, the J gene TRBJ1-2, with D possibly being TRBD1 (5 bases). Trimming took off 8 bases at V and 1 base at J, with 11 bases between the two ends. The CDR3 is made up of 13 amino acids. CDR1 is MNHNS and CDR2 is SASEGT in the germline V gene. DNA of the CDR3: TGTGCCAGCCGGAGGGACGGTAACTATGGCTACACCTTC. It codes for CASRRDGNYGYTF.

This clone appeared once. The gene calls are TRBV2 and TRBJ1-1; D remains ambiguous. CDR1 SNHLY and CDR2 FYNNEI come from the germline V gene. The V and J ends lost 6 bases and 0 bases respectively, with 14 bases between them. This CDR3 comprises 15 residues. CDR3 DNA sequence: TGTGCCAGCAGGATACCGGGGAGCCTGAACACTGAAGCTTTCTTT. Its protein product is CASRIPGSLNTEAFF.

The gene calls are TRBV30 and TRBJ2-1, with TRBD2 matching 8 bases. Trimming at V came to 3 bases and at J to 9 bases, leaving 10 bases not matched to a gene. This CDR3 has 14 residues. The germline V gene encodes CDR1 GTSNPN and CDR2 SVGIG (reference sequence). The CDR3 here is CAWRIRTSSTEQFF. As DNA, the CDR3 is TGTGCCTGGAGGATTAGGACTAGCTCTACTGAGCAGTTCTTC.

J is TRBJ2-5 and V is TRBV5-1; 7 positions agree with TRBD1. V was pared by 5 bases and J by 1 base, with 8 bases of the junction left unmatched. Germline V gene data show CDR1 as SGHRS and CDR2 as YFSETQ. The length of the CDR3 is 15 residues. The CDR3 loop is CASSVPGQSQETQYF. DNA of the CDR3: TGCGCCAGCAGTGTACCGGGACAGAGCCAAGAGACCCAGTACTTC.

This sequence joins TRBV4-1 and TRBJ2-3; 11 bases are shared with TRBD2. The germline V gene has CDR1 MGHRA and CDR2 YSYEKL. After removal of 3 bases from V and 2 bases from J, the junction contained 10 bases not matched to a gene. The CDR3 spans 18 residues. CDR3 DNA sequence: TGCGCCAGCAGCCAGGCCTTCGCTAGCGGGGGGCCCACAGATACGCAGTATTTT. Amino acids: CASSQAFASGGPTDTQYF.

This chain joins TRBV11-3 and TRBJ1-2; no clear D gene. Germline assignment: CDR1 SGHNT and CDR2 YENEEA. Trimming pared 10 bases from V and 7 bases from J, leaving 13 bases between. This CDR3 has 11 residues. For the CDR3, the DNA is TGTGCCAAAAACCCCTCCGTTGGCTACACCTTC. Its translation is CAKNPSVGYTF.

The V gene is TRBV7-9, the J gene TRBJ2-5; D gene uncertain. Germline V lookup: CDR1 SEHNR, CDR2 FQNEAQ (reference sequence). The CDR3 is 14 residues long. Trimming pared 2 bases from V and 1 base from J, leaving 8 bases between. The CDR3 DNA reads as TGTGCCAGCAGCTTAAATACACTCCAAGAGACCCAGTACTTC. Translated: CASSLNTLQETQYF.

This chain connects TRBV6-5 to TRBJ1-2; TRBD1 agrees at 9 bases. V was pared by 2 bases and J by 8 bases, with 6 bases of the junction left unmatched. The CDR3 totals 14 residues. Looked up from germline, CDR1 is MNHEY and CDR2 is SVGAGI. CDR3 residues: CASSYGDRAGGYTF. As DNA, the CDR3 is TGTGCCAGCAGTTACGGGGACAGGGCCGGCGGCTACACCTTC.

The chain uses TRBV6-1 and TRBJ1-4, with 7 nucleotides matching TRBD1. The germline gives CDR1 MNHNS, CDR2 SASEGT. The V gene end was trimmed by 7 bases and the J gene end by 3 bases; junction bases not matched to a gene: 5. CDR3 length: 14 residues. The DNA for the CDR3 is TGTGCCAGCAAGGGGACAGTTTCTAATGAAAAACTGTTTTTT. This encodes CASKGTVSNEKLFF.

This sequence joins TRBV4-1 and TRBJ2-3; D uncertain. Germline CDR1 reads MGHRA; CDR2 reads YSYEKL. CDR3 length: 15 residues. V lost 3 bases to trimming and J lost 5 bases, with 15 bases between them. The CDR3 sequence is CASSHSGQAIDTQYF. CDR3 nucleotide sequence: TGCGCCAGCAGCCATTCCGGGCAAGCTATAGATACGCAGTATTTT.

The chain joins TRBV2 to TRBJ2-4, with 8 bases lining up with TRBD1. V gave up 2 bases and J gave up 3 bases; unmatched junction bases: 9. This CDR3 comprises 17 residues. CDR1 is SNHLY and CDR2 is FYNNEI in the germline V gene. CDR3 DNA sequence: TGTGCCAGCAGTGAAATAAGGGCCGGGACAGGCAAAAACATTCAGTACTTC. Translating it yields CASSEIRAGTGKNIQYF. Based on the CDR3 plus reference TRBV2 and TRBJ2-4, the full variable domain is EPEVTQTPSHQVTQMGQEVILRCVPISNHLYFYWYRQILGQKVEFLVSFYNNEISEKSEIFDDQFSVERPDGSNFTLKIRSTKLEDSAMYFCASSEIRAGTGKNIQYFGAGTRLSVL.

The V gene is TRBV12-5, the J gene TRBJ2-6; D is ambiguous. The CDR3 is made up of 15 amino acids. The germline V gene encodes CDR1 LGHNT and CDR2 FRNRAP. Trimming stripped 6 bases from V and 1 base from J, with 10 bases between. The DNA for the CDR3 is TGTGCTAGTGGGGTCGGAATATCTGGGGCCAACGTCCTGACTTTC. This translates into CASGVGISGANVLTF.

The chain combines TRBV6-5 with TRBJ2-5; 7 bases map to TRBD1. Germline V gene sequence: CDR1 MNHEY, CDR2 SVGAGI. The CDR3 runs to 14 residues. With 6 bases clipped from V and 7 bases from J, the junction kept 11 bases outside the gene matches. CDR3 coding DNA: TGTGCCAGCAGCCAGACAGGGAGCCTCGGGACCCAGTACTTC. This codes for CASSQTGSLGTQYF.